The rows below give T cell receptor beta chains drawn from one sample of a study of cytomegalovirus exposure and HLA in healthy donors. The table came from immunoSEQ multiplex PCR; TCRdb's copy has only in-frame clones and leaves some out. Of nearly 110,000 clones listed, about 87% are singletons. Sequenced: PBMCs. The receptor source for this set is a woman between 18 and 29 years old in good health and CMV-seropositive. The CDR3 runs from the conserved cysteine through the conserved F or W. Each record gives: CDR3 DNA, CDR3 protein, J gene, clone size, V gene, D gene. The D gene is left open where the match is weak. Not every row has a clone size; where given, it reads once, few, many or a size class.

CDR3nt: TGTGCCAGCAGTAGGACAGGAGTGAACACTGAAGCTTTCTTT; CDR3aa: CASSRTGVNTEAFF; j_gene: TRBJ1-1; abundance: -; v_gene: TRBV2; d_gene: TRBD1
CDR3nt: TGTGCCAGCAGTGGTACATATGACAATGAGCAGTTCTTC; CDR3aa: CASSGTYDNEQFF; j_gene: TRBJ2-1; abundance: -; v_gene: TRBV25-1; d_gene: -
CDR3nt: TGCGCCAGCAGCCAAGGGGTCCGGGACAGAAATTCACCCCTCCACTTT; CDR3aa: CASSQGVRDRNSPLHF; j_gene: TRBJ1-6; abundance: -; v_gene: TRBV4-1; d_gene: TRBD1
CDR3nt: TGTGCCAGCAGTGCGACTAGCGGGGGGAGAGATGAGCAGTTCTTC; CDR3aa: CASSATSGGRDEQFF; j_gene: TRBJ2-1; abundance: -; v_gene: TRBV6-1; d_gene: TRBD2
CDR3nt: TGCGCCAGCAGCCAAGGGCGCAATCAGCCCCAGCATTTT; CDR3aa: CASSQGRNQPQHF; j_gene: TRBJ1-5; abundance: -; v_gene: TRBV4-3; d_gene: -
CDR3nt: TGTGCCAGCAGCTTAAACAGGAGGGGAGATACGCAGTATTTT; CDR3aa: CASSLNRRGDTQYF; j_gene: TRBJ2-3; abundance: -; v_gene: TRBV7-8; d_gene: -
CDR3nt: TGTGCCAGCAGTTTACATTCGGTGAATCAGCCCCAGCATTTT; CDR3aa: CASSLHSVNQPQHF; j_gene: TRBJ1-5; abundance: -; v_gene: TRBV27; d_gene: -
CDR3nt: TGTGCCAGCAGCTTGGACGGGACAGGGAGGCAGCCCCAGCATTTT; CDR3aa: CASSLDGTGRQPQHF; j_gene: TRBJ1-5; abundance: -; v_gene: TRBV5-8; d_gene: TRBD1
CDR3nt: TGTGCTAGTGGTCTGGACAGAACGGAGACCCAGTACTTC; CDR3aa: CASGLDRTETQYF; j_gene: TRBJ2-5; abundance: -; v_gene: TRBV12-5; d_gene: -
CDR3nt: TGTGCCAGCAGCCAAGATTTTCACGGGGGGGCCACAGATACGCAGTATTTT; CDR3aa: CASSQDFHGGATDTQYF; j_gene: TRBJ2-3; abundance: -; v_gene: TRBV4-2; d_gene: TRBD2
CDR3nt: TGTGCCAGCAGTTTCAGGGGGGTTAACTATGGCTACACCTTC; CDR3aa: CASSFRGVNYGYTF; j_gene: TRBJ1-2; abundance: -; v_gene: TRBV28; d_gene: TRBD1
CDR3nt: TGTGCCAGCAGCGTAGGAGGGAACACCGGGGAGCTGTTTTTT; CDR3aa: CASSVGGNTGELFF; j_gene: TRBJ2-2; abundance: -; v_gene: TRBV9; d_gene: -
CDR3nt: TGCGCCAGCAGCTTCGACTCCGGTAGAGGGGATACGCAGTATTTT; CDR3aa: CASSFDSGRGDTQYF; j_gene: TRBJ2-3; abundance: -; v_gene: TRBV5-1; d_gene: -
CDR3nt: TGTGCCAGCAGCTCCGTGAACCCAGACAGGGGGATAACCGGGGAGCTGTTTTTT; CDR3aa: CASSSVNPDRGITGELFF; j_gene: TRBJ2-2; abundance: -; v_gene: TRBV7-6; d_gene: TRBD1
CDR3nt: TGTGCCAGCTCTTTGCAGGGACTAGCGGGGGTCGAGCAGTTCTTC; CDR3aa: CASSLQGLAGVEQFF; j_gene: TRBJ2-1; abundance: once; v_gene: TRBV18; d_gene: TRBD2
CDR3nt: TGTGCCAGCAGCTCACCAACAGGGACCGGGGAGCTGTTTTTT; CDR3aa: CASSSPTGTGELFF; j_gene: TRBJ2-2; abundance: -; v_gene: TRBV11-3; d_gene: -
CDR3nt: TGCGCCAGCAGCTTGGTACCTGGGGGGACTAACTATGGCTACACCTTC; CDR3aa: CASSLVPGGTNYGYTF; j_gene: TRBJ1-2; abundance: -; v_gene: TRBV5-1; d_gene: -
CDR3nt: TGTGCCAGCAGCGCGTTAGATACGCAGTATTTT; CDR3aa: CASSALDTQYF; j_gene: TRBJ2-3; abundance: -; v_gene: TRBV9; d_gene: -
CDR3nt: TGTGCCATCAGTGCTCTAAGCCAAGGGGATGGCTACACCTTC; CDR3aa: CAISALSQGDGYTF; j_gene: TRBJ1-2; abundance: -; v_gene: TRBV10-3; d_gene: -
CDR3nt: TGTGCCAGCAGCTTGGGACTCCACTTGAACACCGGGGAGCTGTTTTTT; CDR3aa: CASSLGLHLNTGELFF; j_gene: TRBJ2-2; abundance: -; v_gene: TRBV7-7; d_gene: -
CDR3nt: TGTGCCAGCAGCCAGGGACAGAGGGGCACTGAAGCTTTCTTT; CDR3aa: CASSQGQRGTEAFF; j_gene: TRBJ1-1; abundance: -; v_gene: TRBV11-3; d_gene: TRBD1
CDR3nt: TGTGCCAGCAGCTTACGGGCGGGGGGGCCTTATTTT; CDR3aa: CASSLRAGGPYF; j_gene: TRBJ2-3; abundance: once; v_gene: TRBV7-6; d_gene: TRBD2
CDR3nt: TGTGCCAGCTCCGCGTCAGGGGTAGCAGCCTCTGGAAACACCATATATTTT; CDR3aa: CASSASGVAASGNTIYF; j_gene: TRBJ1-3; abundance: -; v_gene: TRBV18; d_gene: -
CDR3nt: TGTGCCAGCAGCTTAGGGGCGGGGGAAAAGACCCAGTACTTC; CDR3aa: CASSLGAGEKTQYF; j_gene: TRBJ2-5; abundance: -; v_gene: TRBV7-2; d_gene: TRBD2
CDR3nt: TGTGCCAGCAGCTTAGATTTTAACGGAGGAGGGGCCTACAATGAGCAGTTCTTC; CDR3aa: CASSLDFNGGGAYNEQFF; j_gene: TRBJ2-1; abundance: -; v_gene: TRBV11-2; d_gene: -
CDR3nt: TGCGCCAGCAGCTCCCGGGACACTACTAACTATGGCTACACCTTC; CDR3aa: CASSSRDTTNYGYTF; j_gene: TRBJ1-2; abundance: -; v_gene: TRBV5-1; d_gene: -
CDR3nt: TGCGCCAGCAGCCACTTCCCCAGGGACACTGAAGCTTTCTTT; CDR3aa: CASSHFPRDTEAFF; j_gene: TRBJ1-1; abundance: once; v_gene: TRBV4-1; d_gene: -
CDR3nt: TGTGCCAGCAGCTTAGACCCTAGCTCTGATACGCAGTATTTT; CDR3aa: CASSLDPSSDTQYF; j_gene: TRBJ2-3; abundance: -; v_gene: TRBV11-3; d_gene: -
CDR3nt: TGTGCCAGCTCATTATCCGGGACAGGAATTGAGCACTATGGCTACACCTTC; CDR3aa: CASSLSGTGIEHYGYTF; j_gene: TRBJ1-2; abundance: -; v_gene: TRBV18; d_gene: TRBD1
CDR3nt: TGTGCCAGCAGGGGGGGACAGGGGGCTAACTATGGCTACACCTTC; CDR3aa: CASRGGQGANYGYTF; j_gene: TRBJ1-2; abundance: -; v_gene: TRBV6-6; d_gene: TRBD1
CDR3nt: TGTGCCAGTAGTATAGACAGTGACAATGAGCAGTTCTTC; CDR3aa: CASSIDSDNEQFF; j_gene: TRBJ2-1; abundance: -; v_gene: TRBV19; d_gene: -
CDR3nt: TGTGCCACCAGCTCTCCGGGACAGGGGGCGCCCGGGGCCAACGTCCTGACTTTC; CDR3aa: CATSSPGQGAPGANVLTF; j_gene: TRBJ2-6; abundance: -; v_gene: TRBV15; d_gene: TRBD1
CDR3nt: TGTGCCAGCAGCCAAGAGTGGGGCAGCTACAATGAGCAGTTCTTC; CDR3aa: CASSQEWGSYNEQFF; j_gene: TRBJ2-1; abundance: -; v_gene: TRBV14; d_gene: -
CDR3nt: TGTGCCAGCAGCTTGATTACAGGGCTGGCGGCTATCTATGGCTACACCTTC; CDR3aa: CASSLITGLAAIYGYTF; j_gene: TRBJ1-2; abundance: -; v_gene: TRBV5-6; d_gene: -
CDR3nt: TGTGCCAGCAGCGTAGGAAGCGGGGGGTCAAATGAGCAGTTCTTC; CDR3aa: CASSVGSGGSNEQFF; j_gene: TRBJ2-1; abundance: -; v_gene: TRBV9; d_gene: TRBD2
CDR3nt: TGTGCCAGCAGTCCCTTAACAGTTAGCAATCAGCCCCAGCATTTT; CDR3aa: CASSPLTVSNQPQHF; j_gene: TRBJ1-5; abundance: -; v_gene: TRBV28; d_gene: -
CDR3nt: TGTGCCAGCAGCGTACTGACCGCGGGTGAGCAGTTCTTC; CDR3aa: CASSVLTAGEQFF; j_gene: TRBJ2-1; abundance: -; v_gene: TRBV9; d_gene: -
CDR3nt: TGTGCCAGCAGGACAGGGGTTGGCTACACCTTC; CDR3aa: CASRTGVGYTF; j_gene: TRBJ1-2; abundance: few; v_gene: TRBV6-5; d_gene: TRBD1